This T cell receptor beta chain came from a study of OX40 agonist ivuxolimab in advanced cancers. The wider study: Ivuxolimab, which is an agonistic anti-OX40 (CD134) antibody, was administered to the patients. Regarding the study as a whole: Certain nonresponders additionally had low normalized T-cell clonal expansion. Expanded clones belonging to CD8+ T cells outnumbered, on average, those of CD4+. Among the lowest peripheral clonal expansion occurred in 0.1-3.0 mg/kg partial responders.

Trimming at V came to 0 bases and at J to 3 bases, leaving 2 bases not matched to a gene. This CDR3 has 14 amino acids. Germline assignment: CDR1 MDHEN and CDR2 SYDVKM. Comment on this clone: Its specificity is not known.

Only in-frame clones appear in the TCRdb table, and some are missing; sequencing was by immunoSEQ multiplex PCR. The sample shows fewer than 80,000 clones, about 90% of them seen only once. The receptor was derived from an adult with an advanced solid tumor such as melanoma, head and neck, liver or kidney cancer. The starting material was CD4+ or CD8+ T cells sorted from blood, obtained in a trial of the OX40 agonist ivuxolimab. This chain connects TRBV28 to TRBJ2-7, with 7 bases fitting TRBD1. The CDR3 nucleotides are TGTGCCAGCAGTTTATGGGGACAGCGCTACGAGCAGTACTTC. Translated: CASSLWGQRYEQYF.